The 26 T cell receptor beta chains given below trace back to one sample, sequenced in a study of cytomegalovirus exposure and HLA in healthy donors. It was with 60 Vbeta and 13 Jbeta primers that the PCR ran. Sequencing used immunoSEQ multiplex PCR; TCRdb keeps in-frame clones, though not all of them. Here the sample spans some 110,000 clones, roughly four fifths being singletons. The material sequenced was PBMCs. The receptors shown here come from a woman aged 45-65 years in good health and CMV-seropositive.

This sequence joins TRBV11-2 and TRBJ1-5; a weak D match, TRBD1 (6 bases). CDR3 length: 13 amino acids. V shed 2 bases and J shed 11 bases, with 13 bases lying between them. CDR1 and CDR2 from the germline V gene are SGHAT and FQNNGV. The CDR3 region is CASSLKGGQAQHF. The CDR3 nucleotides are TGTGCCAGCAGCTTAAAGGGGGGGCAGGCCCAGCATTTT.

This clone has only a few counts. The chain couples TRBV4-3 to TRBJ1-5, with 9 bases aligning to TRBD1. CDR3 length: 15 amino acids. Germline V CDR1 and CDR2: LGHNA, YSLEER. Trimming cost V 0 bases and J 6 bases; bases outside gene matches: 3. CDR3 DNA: TGCGCCAGCAGCCAAGATGGGACAGGGTTTCAGCCCCAGCATTTT. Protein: CASSQDGTGFQPQHF.

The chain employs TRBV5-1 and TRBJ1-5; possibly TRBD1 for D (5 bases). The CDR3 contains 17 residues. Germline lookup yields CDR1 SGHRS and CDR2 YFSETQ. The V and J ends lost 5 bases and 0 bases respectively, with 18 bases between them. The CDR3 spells CASSRDSTEYSNQPQHF. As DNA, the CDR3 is TGCGCCAGCAGTAGGGACTCCACAGAATATAGCAATCAGCCCCAGCATTTT.

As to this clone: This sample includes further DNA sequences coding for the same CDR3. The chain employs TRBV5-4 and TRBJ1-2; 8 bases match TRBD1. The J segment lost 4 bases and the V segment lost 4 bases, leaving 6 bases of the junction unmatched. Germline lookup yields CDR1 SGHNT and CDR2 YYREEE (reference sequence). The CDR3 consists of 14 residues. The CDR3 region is CASSLDRGGYGYTF. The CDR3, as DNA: TGTGCCAGCAGCCTCGACAGGGGAGGCTATGGCTACACCTTC.

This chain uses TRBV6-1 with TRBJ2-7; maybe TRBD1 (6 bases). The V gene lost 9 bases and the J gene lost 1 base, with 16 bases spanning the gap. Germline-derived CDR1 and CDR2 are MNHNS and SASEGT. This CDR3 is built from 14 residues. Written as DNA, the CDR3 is TGTGCCAGTGGCCCCACCGGACAGTCCTACGAGCAGTACTTC. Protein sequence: CASGPTGQSYEQYF.

CDR3 in amino acids: CASSYGELTRGNTIYF. In DNA, the CDR3 is TGTGCCAGCAGTTACGGGGAGCTCACACGGGGAAACACCATATATTTT. The rearrangement joins TRBV6-5 to TRBJ1-3; no firm D call. V dropped 2 bases and J dropped 4 bases, with 15 bases sitting between them. This CDR3 comprises 16 residues. The V gene's germline CDR1 is MNHEY and CDR2 SVGAGI.

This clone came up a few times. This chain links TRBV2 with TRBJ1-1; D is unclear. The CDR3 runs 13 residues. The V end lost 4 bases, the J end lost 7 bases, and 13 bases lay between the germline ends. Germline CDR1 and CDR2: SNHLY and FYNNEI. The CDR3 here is CASSVDTGGEAFF. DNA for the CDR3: TGTGCCAGCAGTGTTGACACCGGAGGTGAAGCTTTCTTT.

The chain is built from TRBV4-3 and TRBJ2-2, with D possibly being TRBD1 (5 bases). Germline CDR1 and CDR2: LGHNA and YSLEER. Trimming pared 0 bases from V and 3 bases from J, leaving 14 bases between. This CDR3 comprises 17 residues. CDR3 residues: CASSQEVRQWDTGELFF. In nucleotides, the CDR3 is TGCGCCAGCAGCCAAGAGGTCCGACAGTGGGACACCGGGGAGCTGTTTTTT.

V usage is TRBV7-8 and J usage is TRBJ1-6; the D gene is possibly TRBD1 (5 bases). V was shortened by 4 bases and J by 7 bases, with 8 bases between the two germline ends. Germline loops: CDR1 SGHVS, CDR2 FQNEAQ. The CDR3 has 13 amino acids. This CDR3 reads CASSWNRNSPLHF. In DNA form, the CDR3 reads TGTGCCAGCAGCTGGAACAGGAATTCACCCCTCCACTTT.

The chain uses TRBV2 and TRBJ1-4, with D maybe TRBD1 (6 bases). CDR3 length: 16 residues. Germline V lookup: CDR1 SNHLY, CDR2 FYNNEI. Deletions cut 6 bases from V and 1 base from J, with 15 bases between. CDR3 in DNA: TGTGCCAGCAGGGCCAACAGGGCCGGAACTAATGAAAAACTGTTTTTT. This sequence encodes CASRANRAGTNEKLFF.

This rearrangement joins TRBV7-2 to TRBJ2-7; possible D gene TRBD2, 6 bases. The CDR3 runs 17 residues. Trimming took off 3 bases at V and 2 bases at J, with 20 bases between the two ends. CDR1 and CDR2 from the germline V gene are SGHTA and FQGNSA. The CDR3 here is CASSFIAGTANTYEQYF. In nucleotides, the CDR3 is TGTGCCAGCAGCTTCATCGCCGGGACTGCTAACACCTACGAGCAGTACTTC.

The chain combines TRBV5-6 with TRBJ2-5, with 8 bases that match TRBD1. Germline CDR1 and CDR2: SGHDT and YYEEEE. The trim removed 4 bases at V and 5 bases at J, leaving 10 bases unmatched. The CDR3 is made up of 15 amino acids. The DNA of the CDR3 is TGTGCCAGCAGCACGGACAGGGAGAACGATGAGACCCAGTACTTC. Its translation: CASSTDRENDETQYF.

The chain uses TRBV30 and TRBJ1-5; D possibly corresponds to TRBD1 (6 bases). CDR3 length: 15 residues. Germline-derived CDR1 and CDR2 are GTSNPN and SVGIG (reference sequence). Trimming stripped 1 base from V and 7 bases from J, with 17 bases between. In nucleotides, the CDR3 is TGTGCCTGGAGTGACGACAGGCGGGTAGACCAGCCCCAGCATTTT. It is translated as CAWSDDRRVDQPQHF. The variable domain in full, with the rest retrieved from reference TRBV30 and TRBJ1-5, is SQTIHQWPATLVQPVGSPLSLECTVEGTSNPNLYWYRQAAGRGLQLLFYSVGIGQISSEVPQNLSASRPQDRQFILSSKKLLLSDSGFYLCAWSDDRRVDQPQHFGDGTRLSIL.

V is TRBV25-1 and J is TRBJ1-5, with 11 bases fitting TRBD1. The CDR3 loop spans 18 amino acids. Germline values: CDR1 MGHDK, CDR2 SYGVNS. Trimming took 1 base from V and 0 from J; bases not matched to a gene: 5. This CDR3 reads CASSESRDRGNSNQPQHF. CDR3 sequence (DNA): TGTGCCAGCAGTGAATCCCGGGACAGGGGGAATAGCAATCAGCCCCAGCATTTT.

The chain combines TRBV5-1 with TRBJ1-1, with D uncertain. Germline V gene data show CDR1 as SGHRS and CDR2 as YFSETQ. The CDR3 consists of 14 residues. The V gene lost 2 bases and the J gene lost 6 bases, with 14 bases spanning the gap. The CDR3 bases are TGCGCCAGCAGCTTAGGCGTGACTAGGGCTGAAGCTTTCTTT. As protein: CASSLGVTRAEAFF. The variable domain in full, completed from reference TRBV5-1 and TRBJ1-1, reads KAGVTQTPRYLIKTRGQQVTLSCSPISGHRSVSWYQQTPGQGLQFLFEYFSETQRNKGNFPGRFSGRQFSNSRSEMNVSTLELGDSALYLCASSLGVTRAEAFFGQGTRLTVV.

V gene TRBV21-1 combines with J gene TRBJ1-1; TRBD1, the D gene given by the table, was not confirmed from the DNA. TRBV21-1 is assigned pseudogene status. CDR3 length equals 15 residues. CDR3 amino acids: CASSDLGQGNTEAFF. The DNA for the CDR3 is TGTGCCAGCAGCGACCTGGGACAGGGGAACACTGAAGCTTTCTTT.

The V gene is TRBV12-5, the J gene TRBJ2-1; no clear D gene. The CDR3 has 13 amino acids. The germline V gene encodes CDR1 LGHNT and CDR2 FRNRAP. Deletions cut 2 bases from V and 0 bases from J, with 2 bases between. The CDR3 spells CASGLYSYNEQFF. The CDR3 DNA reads TGTGCTAGTGGTTTGTACTCCTACAATGAGCAGTTCTTC.

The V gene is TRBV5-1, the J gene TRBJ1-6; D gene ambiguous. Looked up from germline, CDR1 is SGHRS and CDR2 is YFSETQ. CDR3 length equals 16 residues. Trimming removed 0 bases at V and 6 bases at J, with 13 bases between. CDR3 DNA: TGCGCCAGCAGCTTGGGCGGCTCCAATCGTAATTCACCCCTCCACTTT. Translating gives CASSLGGSNRNSPLHF.

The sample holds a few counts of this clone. The CDR3: CASSLRPGEDYGYTF. The CDR3 DNA follows: TGTGCCAGCAGCTTAAGGCCGGGGGAGGACTATGGCTACACCTTC. The chain carries TRBV7-9 and TRBJ1-2; D is perhaps TRBD1 (5 bases). The V gene's germline CDR1 is SEHNR and CDR2 FQNEAQ (reference sequence). Deletions cut 2 bases from V and 3 bases from J, with 13 bases between. The CDR3 loop spans 15 amino acids. Looking up the rest from reference TRBV7-9 and TRBJ1-2 gives the full variable domain: DTGVSQNPRHKITKRGQNVTFRCDPISEHNRLYWYRQTLGQGPEFLTYFQNEAQLEKSRLLSDRFSAERPKGSFSTLEIQRTEQGDSAMYLCASSLRPGEDYGYTFGSGTRLTVV.

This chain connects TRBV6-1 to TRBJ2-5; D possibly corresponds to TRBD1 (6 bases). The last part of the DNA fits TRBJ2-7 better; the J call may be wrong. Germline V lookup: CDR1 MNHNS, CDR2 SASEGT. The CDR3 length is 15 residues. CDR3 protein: CASSAQGHTTHEQYF. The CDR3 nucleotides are TGTGCCAGCAGTGCCCAGGGACATACTACCCACGAGCAGTACTTC.

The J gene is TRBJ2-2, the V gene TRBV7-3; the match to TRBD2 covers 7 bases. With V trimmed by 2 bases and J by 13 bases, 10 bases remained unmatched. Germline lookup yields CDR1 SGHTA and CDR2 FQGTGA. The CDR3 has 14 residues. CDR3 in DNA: TGTGCCAGCAGCTTAGGACTAGGCTGGGATGTGCTGTTTTTT. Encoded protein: CASSLGLGWDVLFF.

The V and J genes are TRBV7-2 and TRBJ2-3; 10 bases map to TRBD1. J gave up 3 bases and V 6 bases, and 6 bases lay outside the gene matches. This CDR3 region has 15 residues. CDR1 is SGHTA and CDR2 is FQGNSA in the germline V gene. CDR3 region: CASRQGQGRTDTQYF. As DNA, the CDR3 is TGTGCCAGCAGACAGGGACAGGGGCGGACAGATACGCAGTATTTT.

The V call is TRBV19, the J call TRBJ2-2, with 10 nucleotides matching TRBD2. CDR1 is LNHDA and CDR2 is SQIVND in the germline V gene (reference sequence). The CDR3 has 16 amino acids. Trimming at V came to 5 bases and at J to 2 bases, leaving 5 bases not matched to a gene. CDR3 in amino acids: CASSVLAGLNTGELFF. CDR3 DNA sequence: TGTGCCAGTAGTGTACTAGCGGGACTTAACACCGGGGAGCTGTTTTTT.

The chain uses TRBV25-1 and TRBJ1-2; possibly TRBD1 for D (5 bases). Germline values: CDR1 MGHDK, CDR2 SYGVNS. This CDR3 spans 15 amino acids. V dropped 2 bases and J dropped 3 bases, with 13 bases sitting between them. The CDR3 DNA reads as TGTGCCAGCAGTGAAGCGGCGGGGCCGGACTATGGCTACACCTTC. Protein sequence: CASSEAAGPDYGYTF.

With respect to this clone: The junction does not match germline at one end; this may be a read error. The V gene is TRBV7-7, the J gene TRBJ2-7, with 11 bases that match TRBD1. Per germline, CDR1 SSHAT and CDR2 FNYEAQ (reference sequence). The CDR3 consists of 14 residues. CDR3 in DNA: TGTGCTAGCAGCCTCGGACAGGGGGCATACGAGCAGTACTTC. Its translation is CASSLGQGAYEQYF.

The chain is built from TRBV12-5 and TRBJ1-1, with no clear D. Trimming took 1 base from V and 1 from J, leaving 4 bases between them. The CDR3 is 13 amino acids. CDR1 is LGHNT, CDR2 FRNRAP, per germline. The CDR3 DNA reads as TGTGCTAGTGGTTTGGGCGGGAACACTGAAGCTTTCTTT. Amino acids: CASGLGGNTEAFF.